Listed below are T cell receptor beta chains from one sample, sequenced in a study of blood T cell repertoires in COVID-19. Profiled with immunoSEQ multiplex PCR; TCRdb holds only in-frame clones, not every one. This table holds tens of thousands of clones, around 84% found once. The sample taken for sequencing was peripheral blood. The receptors shown here come from a man aged 80 or over with active COVID-19. The CDR3 runs from the conserved cysteine through the conserved F or W. Each record gives: J gene, clone size, D gene, V gene, CDR3 protein, CDR3 DNA. D genes are given only for firm matches. Rows may omit the clone size; those that give it use once, few, many or a size class.

j_call: TRBJ2-3; clone_size: .; d_call: TRBD2; v_call: TRBV27; cdr3_aa: CASSFQTSGTDTQYF; cdr3_nt: TGTGCCAGCAGTTTCCAGACTAGCGGCACAGATACGCAGTATTTT
j_call: TRBJ1-5; clone_size: few; d_call: TRBD1; v_call: TRBV2; cdr3_aa: CASSEGQGAGQPQHF; cdr3_nt: TGTGCCAGCAGTGAGGGACAGGGGGCAGGTCAGCCCCAGCATTTT
j_call: TRBJ1-2; clone_size: .; d_call: .; v_call: TRBV27; cdr3_aa: CASSKQGYGYTF; cdr3_nt: TGTGCCAGCAGTAAGCAGGGGTATGGCTACACCTTC
j_call: TRBJ2-1; clone_size: .; d_call: TRBD2; v_call: TRBV27; cdr3_aa: CASSLSTSGSLNEQFF; cdr3_nt: TGTGCCAGCAGTTTATCAACTAGCGGGAGTCTCAATGAGCAGTTCTTC
j_call: TRBJ2-3; clone_size: once; d_call: TRBD2; v_call: TRBV2; cdr3_aa: CASSDTGLDFTDTQYF; cdr3_nt: TGTGCCAGCAGTGACACGGGACTAGATTTCACAGATACGCAGTATTTT
j_call: TRBJ1-2; clone_size: .; d_call: TRBD1; v_call: TRBV7-9; cdr3_aa: CASSHRDRGLLDYGYTF; cdr3_nt: TGTGCCAGCAGCCACCGGGACAGGGGCCTGCTCGACTATGGCTACACCTTC
j_call: TRBJ2-7; clone_size: .; d_call: .; v_call: TRBV13; cdr3_aa: CASSLGRQDRSYEQYF; cdr3_nt: TGTGCCAGCAGCTTAGGCCGACAGGATAGATCCTACGAGCAGTACTTC
j_call: TRBJ2-3; clone_size: .; d_call: TRBD2; v_call: TRBV9; cdr3_aa: CASSTTIGGRGTDTQYF; cdr3_nt: TGTGCCAGCTCCACCACTATAGGCGGGAGGGGAACAGATACGCAGTATTTT
j_call: TRBJ1-1; clone_size: .; d_call: .; v_call: TRBV6-1; cdr3_aa: CASSEVGGGYSEAFF; cdr3_nt: TGTGCCAGCAGTGAAGTGGGGGGTGGTTACTCTGAAGCTTTCTTT
j_call: TRBJ2-2; clone_size: .; d_call: TRBD2; v_call: TRBV28; cdr3_aa: CASSLAGTKRAGELFF; cdr3_nt: TGTGCCAGCAGTCTAGCGGGAACCAAAAGGGCCGGGGAGCTGTTTTTT
j_call: TRBJ2-2; clone_size: .; d_call: .; v_call: TRBV6-6; cdr3_aa: CASIAPTGGELFF; cdr3_nt: TGTGCCAGCATCGCGCCGACGGGCGGGGAGCTGTTTTTT
j_call: TRBJ1-5; clone_size: .; d_call: .; v_call: TRBV28; cdr3_aa: CASSATQGLYQPQHF; cdr3_nt: TGTGCCAGCAGCGCCACCCAGGGGCTATATCAGCCCCAGCATTTT
j_call: TRBJ1-1; clone_size: once; d_call: .; v_call: TRBV14; cdr3_aa: CASSPQRNTEAFF; cdr3_nt: TGTGCCAGCAGCCCCCAGCGGAACACTGAAGCTTTCTTT
j_call: TRBJ2-3; clone_size: few; d_call: .; v_call: TRBV28; cdr3_aa: CASALGGASTDTQYF; cdr3_nt: TGTGCCAGCGCATTAGGGGGAGCTAGCACAGATACGCAGTATTTT
j_call: TRBJ1-1; clone_size: .; d_call: TRBD1; v_call: TRBV19; cdr3_aa: CASSRQGNTEAFF; cdr3_nt: TGTGCCAGTAGTAGACAGGGGAACACTGAAGCTTTCTTT